This T cell receptor beta chain originates from a study of human T cells and chemical hapten exposure. In the study overall: How much TCR each sample yielded varied, mostly because pooled library volumes differed slightly.

The total RNA was obtained from whole blood that was not fractionated. Study-wide points: TCRs above 1 in 1000 frequency stayed constant with DPC sensitization.

J was trimmed by 1 base and V by 5 bases; bases with no gene match: 8. Germline V gene sequence: CDR1 SEHNR, CDR2 FQNEAQ (reference sequence). There are 16 residues in the CDR3. Unique molecular identifiers were linked by the library to individual cDNA molecules. Source study methods: Per-sample TCR counts ranged from about 23,224 to 690,600, median roughly 98,000. MiXCR, run by TCRdb on the reads, gives a single entry per CDR3 protein. TCRdb's processing, not the authors' own work, is the source of the V and J calls. The sample has about 120,000 distinct CDR3 sequences; more than 8.5% are singletons. This clonotype was found a few times. The antigen is undetermined.

Input material: whole blood. The TCR comes from a human donor in good health. Some clones in this sample may be carry-over from other donors' samples. This chain uses TRBV7-9 with TRBJ2-4; TRBD1 aligns across 7 bases. The CDR3 sequence: CASSPGQGVAKNIQYF. The CDR3 nucleotides are TGTGCCAGCAGCCCGGGGCAGGGGGTGGCCAAAAACATTCAGTACTTC.